This T cell receptor (beta chain) was recorded in a study of shared T cell receptors in the human thymus. Germline assignment: CDR1 MDHEN and CDR2 SYDVKM. The CDR3 has 14 residues. The germline V and J ends were trimmed by 5 bases and 3 bases, with 10 bases remaining between them. Clones were sequenced by immunoSEQ multiplex PCR, and TCRdb holds only the in-frame ones, with some missing. The sample has about 660,000 clones; about 87% are singletons. These data are also associated with another study on human thymus T cells. Turning to that study: Resections obtained during corrective heart surgery supplied the thymus tissue. Usage of V and J genes appeared biased in thymic and blood repertoires.

The gene calls are TRBV28 and TRBJ1-4; D may be TRBD1 (6 bases). Sequencing used thymocytes. The source is a boy younger than two with a congenital heart defect. The CDR3 region is CASSRGHPNEKLFF. CDR3 DNA sequence: TGTGCCAGCAGTAGGGGACACCCTAATGAAAAACTGTTTTTT.